This TCR beta chain was documented in a study of radiation and T cells in renal cell carcinoma. Background on the study: Nephrectomy followed 15 Gy stereotactic body radiation by 4 weeks.

Time point: blood 2 weeks post-SBRT. Treatment specified: 15 Gy SBRT to primary tumor, nephrectomy 4 weeks later. The data were produced by immunoSEQ multiplex PCR, yet TCRdb's version contains in-frame clones alone and is incomplete. The sample yields just under 80,000 clones, 65% to 90% seen once. Study-wide findings and caveats: Baseline intratumoral clonotype presence is unknown without pretreatment biopsies. In blood, top tumor clones expanded by 2 weeks, shrinking by 4.

Note on this clone: What it recognizes is unknown.

The CDR3 extends over 13 amino acids. The germline gives CDR1 SGHDT, CDR2 YYEEEE. The V end was cut by 2 bases, the J end by 4 bases, with 9 bases between. This chain joins TRBV5-6 and TRBJ2-5; no reliable D call. The sample here was blood, taken from a patient whose treatment included radiotherapy and nephrectomy. The receptor was isolated from a woman between 45 and 60 years old with renal cell carcinoma. The CDR3 nucleotides are TGTGCCAGCAGCTTAAGGAACGGAGAGACCCAGTACTTC. Translated, it gives CASSLRNGETQYF. The entire variable domain, with the rest obtained from reference TRBV5-6 and TRBJ2-5, is as follows: DAGVTQSPTHLIKTRGQQVTLRCSPKSGHDTVSWYQQALGQGPQFIFQYYEEEERQRGNFPDRFSGHQFPNYSSELNVNALLLGDSALYLCASSLRNGETQYFGPGTRLLVL.